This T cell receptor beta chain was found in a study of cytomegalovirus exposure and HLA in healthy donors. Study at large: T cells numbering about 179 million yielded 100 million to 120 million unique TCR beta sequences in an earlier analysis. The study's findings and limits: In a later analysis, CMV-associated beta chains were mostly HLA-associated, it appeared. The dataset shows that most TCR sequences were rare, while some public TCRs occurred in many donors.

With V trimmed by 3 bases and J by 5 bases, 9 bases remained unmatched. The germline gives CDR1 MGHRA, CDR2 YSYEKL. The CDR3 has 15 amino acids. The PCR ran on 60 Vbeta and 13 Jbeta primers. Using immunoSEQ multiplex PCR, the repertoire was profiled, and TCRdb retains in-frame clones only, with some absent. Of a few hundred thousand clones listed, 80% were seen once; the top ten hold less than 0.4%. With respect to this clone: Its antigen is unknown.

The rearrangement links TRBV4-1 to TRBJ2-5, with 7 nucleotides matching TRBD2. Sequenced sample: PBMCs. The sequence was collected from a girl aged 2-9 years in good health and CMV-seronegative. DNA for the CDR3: TGCGCCAGCAGCCAGCTCGGGGGGTTTGGGGAGACCCAGTACTTC. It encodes CASSQLGGFGETQYF.